The rows below give T cell receptor beta chains drawn from one sample of a study of beta chain features in type 1 diabetes. Using immunoSEQ multiplex PCR, the repertoire was profiled, and TCRdb retains in-frame clones only, with some absent. This sample has 350,000 or so clones, with about 20% found just once. The sequenced material came from naive CD4+ T cells from blood. These receptors were obtained from a woman aged 18-29 years in good health. CDR3s include the opening cysteine and the closing phenylalanine or tryptophan. Clone size is shown for a subset of rows, as once, few, many or a class of expanded clone.

>few|TRBV10-3|TRBJ2-7
CAISGQGVGYEQYF
>NA|TRBV6-5|TRBJ2-7
CASSYTGQGGQYF
>NA|TRBV30|TRBJ1-2
CAWTTPSGQGRSYGYTF
>few|TRBV5-1|TRBJ2-1
CASSSGSGSSYNEQFF
>NA|TRBV30|TRBJ1-5
CAWSQGNQPQHF
>few|TRBV2|TRBJ1-5
CASSVGQGINQPQHF
>few|TRBV7-2|TRBJ2-2
CASSYNRGGLAGELFF
>NA|TRBV7-6|TRBJ2-5
CASSFTYGQGRQETQYF
>NA|TRBV29-1|TRBJ1-5
CSVLRGGQLQPQHF
>NA|TRBV6-5|TRBJ2-5
CASSRDREETQYF
>NA|TRBV5-4|TRBJ2-3
CASSSRSGGFWSTDTQYF
>NA|TRBV6-5|TRBJ1-2
CASSPRDRRGGYTF
>few|TRBV7-2|TRBJ1-2
CASSPGQFYGYTF
>NA|TRBV6-5|TRBJ1-6
CASSYSGRGQFGLHF
>NA|TRBV2|TRBJ2-1
CASSPEGSLTLNEQFF
>NA|TRBV29-1|TRBJ1-4
CSVTHRTGTNEKLFF
>NA|TRBV18|TRBJ1-1
CASSPSYSEAFF
>NA|TRBV9|TRBJ1-2
CASSLTTTGPSYGYTF
>few|TRBV30|TRBJ2-2
CAQGLAGGTGELFF
>NA|TRBV18|TRBJ2-1
CASSPPEGSNEQFF
>NA|TRBV28|TRBJ2-1
CASSFFGGRDEQFF
>few|TRBV20-1|TRBJ1-1
CSAKGQSEAFF
>NA|TRBV5-4|TRBJ2-5
CASSLRAQETQYF
>NA|TRBV9|TRBJ1-2
CASSPLGGSDGYTF
>NA|TRBV18|TRBJ2-1
CASSPPLDSSEGDNEQFF
>NA|TRBV2|TRBJ1-5
CASSDSPGGRQPQHF
>few|TRBV4-1|TRBJ1-2
CASSQGARGLRVDGYTF